Here is one TCR beta chain with its context. In the source study's methods: Amplification of reference gene primers provided the estimated nucleated cell counts. TCRdb's table, derived via immunoSEQ multiplex PCR, lists solely in-frame clones and lacks some. V and J calls and clone size are those listed in that table; D and trimming were worked out from the DNA. The repertoire holds 150,000 to 190,000 clones, with 88% as singletons. The source of the sample is a study of blood T cell repertoires in COVID-19. Study in general: PBMCs, B-cell-depleted T cells, or T cells provided the cDNA or gDNA that made up the material.

This CDR3 has 16 residues. Germline V CDR1 and CDR2: PRHDT, FYEKMQ (reference sequence). V dropped 5 bases and J dropped 5; count of bases not matched to a gene: 13. The receptor was isolated from a woman in her seventies with acute or convalescent COVID-19. Material for sequencing was peripheral blood. The chain employs TRBV13 and TRBJ2-5; 8 bases map to TRBD1. The CDR3 bases are TGTGCCAGCAGCCTCCTAGGACAGGGCCATCGGGAGACCCAGTACTTC. This gives the protein CASSLLGQGHRETQYF.